This TCR beta chain was captured in a study of T cell responses to AZD1222 COVID-19 vaccine (TCRdb year 2021). Regarding the complete study: AZD1222 recipients given second doses at about 4 weeks or at about 12 weeks were pooled, since spike-specific TCR depth and breadth were not found to differ between the two schedules. Trial participants were enrolled by age into 18-55, 56-69 and 70-plus year subgroups, with around 150, 28 and 57 TCR-sequenced participants respectively. TCR sequencing covered more than 230 trial participants: about 210 given two doses of AZD1222 and 26 given two doses of MenACWY control vaccine. Overall study outcomes, separate from this receptor: A significant rise in spike-specific TCR breadth and depth was observed after two AZD1222 doses relative to day 0 and relative to MenACWY recipients. In the small 56-69-year group, the increase in depth fell short of significance, most likely because of low power. Reportedly, close to half of the unique spike-specific TCRs recognized epitopes lying outside the regions that are mutated in the B.1.351 and B.1.1.7 variants. No day 14 peak-response samples were available, so repertoires were characterized only after the peak T cell response. Conclusions about previously exposed vaccinees are limited because only 5 or 6 AZD1222 recipients were SARS-CoV-2 seropositive at baseline. The whole spike protein was spanned by vaccine-associated CD4 TCRs, and dominant responses were seen in regions 160-218 and 743-854. Most participants were white British and females outnumbered males, and the authors suggested that clonal diversity may have been underestimated.

In the case of this clone: Its antigen is still unknown. No base-level quality is on record; no much larger clone is a single base apart.

The CDR3 regions of human TCRbeta chains were subjected to immunosequencing. From the authors' description of their analysis: Repertoire TCRs were checked for matches against a reference library of SARS-CoV-2-specific TCRs that had been generated using the MIRA antigen-specificity platform. Breadth was defined as the fraction of unique TCRs that were SARS-CoV-2-associated. Depth was defined as the fraction of total T cells that were SARS-CoV-2-associated. Each spike-specific TCR was assigned to its reactive spike region and to a CD4 or CD8 class using the MIRA data. Log10-transformed breadth and depth values were compared by one-way ANOVA with Sidak's multiple comparisons tests. TCRdb re-hosts the immuneACCESS table, in-frame sequences only. Its copies lack some clones; in the studies checked, an unresolved V gene accounts for under half of them, and the cause for the rest is not known. The D gene and trimming were derived from the DNA, and the V and J assignments and clone size from that table. Recorded for this sample are 90,000 to 120,000 clones; around 94% of them occurred a single time. The top ten clones comprise 2% to 2.5% of the sample.

The label giving this sample's time point can be read as: baseline before first vaccination. Samples from vaccinated people were obtained from the UK trials COV001 and COV002, which included a single-blind randomized controlled phase 2/3 trial of AZD1222 (ChAdOx1 nCoV-19) in healthy adults. For TCRbeta chain sequencing, PBMC samples from trial participants were taken at day 0 and at day 28 after the second dose. The CDR3, from cysteine to phenylalanine, totals 13 residues. This entry keeps only the CDR3 DNA: 39 bases, framed from base 1. CDR1 and CDR2 were assigned from the germline V gene as MNHEY and SVGAGI. Trimming removed 4 bases from V and 6 bases from J; the gene matches leave 1 base unexplained.

The receptor chain draws on TRBV6-5 and TRBJ2-1, with 9 bases in between that match TRBD1. This TCR was recovered from an adult in good health. The sample consisted of peripheral blood, taken on day 0 of AZD1222 vaccination. CDR3 protein: CASSLQGANEQFF. The nucleotide sequence is TGTGCCAGCAGTTTACAGGGGGCCAATGAGCAGTTCTTC.